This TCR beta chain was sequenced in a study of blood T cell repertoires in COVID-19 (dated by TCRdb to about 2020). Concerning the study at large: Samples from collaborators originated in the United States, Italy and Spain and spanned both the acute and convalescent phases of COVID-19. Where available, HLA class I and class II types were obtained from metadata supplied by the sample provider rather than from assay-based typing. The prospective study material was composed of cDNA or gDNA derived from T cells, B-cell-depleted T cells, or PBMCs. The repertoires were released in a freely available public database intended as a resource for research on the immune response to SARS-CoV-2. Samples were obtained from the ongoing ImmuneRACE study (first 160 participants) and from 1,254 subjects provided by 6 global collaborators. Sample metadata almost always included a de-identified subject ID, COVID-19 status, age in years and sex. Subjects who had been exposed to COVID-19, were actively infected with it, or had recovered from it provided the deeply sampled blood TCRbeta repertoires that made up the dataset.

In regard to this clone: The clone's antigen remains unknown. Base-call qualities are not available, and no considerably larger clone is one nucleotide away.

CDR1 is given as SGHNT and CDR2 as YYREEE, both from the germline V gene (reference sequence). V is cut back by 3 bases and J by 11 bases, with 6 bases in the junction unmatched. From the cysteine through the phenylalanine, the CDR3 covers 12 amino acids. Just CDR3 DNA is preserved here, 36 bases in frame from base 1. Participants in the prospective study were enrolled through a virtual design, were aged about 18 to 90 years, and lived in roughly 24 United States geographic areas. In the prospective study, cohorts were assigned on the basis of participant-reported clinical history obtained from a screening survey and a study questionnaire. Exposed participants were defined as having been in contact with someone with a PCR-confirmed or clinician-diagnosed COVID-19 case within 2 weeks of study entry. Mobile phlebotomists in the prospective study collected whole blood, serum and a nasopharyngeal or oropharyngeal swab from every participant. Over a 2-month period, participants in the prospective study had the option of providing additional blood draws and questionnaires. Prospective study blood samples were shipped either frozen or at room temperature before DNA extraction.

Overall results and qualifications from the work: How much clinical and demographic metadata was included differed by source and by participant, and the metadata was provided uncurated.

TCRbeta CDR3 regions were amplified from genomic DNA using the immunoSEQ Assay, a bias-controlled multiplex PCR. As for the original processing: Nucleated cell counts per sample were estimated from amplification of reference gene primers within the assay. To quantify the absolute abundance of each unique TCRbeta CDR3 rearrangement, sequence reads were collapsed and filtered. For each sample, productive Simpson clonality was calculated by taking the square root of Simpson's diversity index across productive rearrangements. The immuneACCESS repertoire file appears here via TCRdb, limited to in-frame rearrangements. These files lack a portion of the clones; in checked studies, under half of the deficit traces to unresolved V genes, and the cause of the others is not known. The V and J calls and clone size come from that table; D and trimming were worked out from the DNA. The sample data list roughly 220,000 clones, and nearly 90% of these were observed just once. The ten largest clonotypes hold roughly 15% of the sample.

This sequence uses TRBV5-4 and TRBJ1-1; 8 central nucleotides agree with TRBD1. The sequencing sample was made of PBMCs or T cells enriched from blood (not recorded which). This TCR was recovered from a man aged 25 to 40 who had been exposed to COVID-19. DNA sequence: TGTGCCAGCAGCTCCCAGGGGGCCACGGCTTTCTTT. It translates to CASSSQGATAFF.